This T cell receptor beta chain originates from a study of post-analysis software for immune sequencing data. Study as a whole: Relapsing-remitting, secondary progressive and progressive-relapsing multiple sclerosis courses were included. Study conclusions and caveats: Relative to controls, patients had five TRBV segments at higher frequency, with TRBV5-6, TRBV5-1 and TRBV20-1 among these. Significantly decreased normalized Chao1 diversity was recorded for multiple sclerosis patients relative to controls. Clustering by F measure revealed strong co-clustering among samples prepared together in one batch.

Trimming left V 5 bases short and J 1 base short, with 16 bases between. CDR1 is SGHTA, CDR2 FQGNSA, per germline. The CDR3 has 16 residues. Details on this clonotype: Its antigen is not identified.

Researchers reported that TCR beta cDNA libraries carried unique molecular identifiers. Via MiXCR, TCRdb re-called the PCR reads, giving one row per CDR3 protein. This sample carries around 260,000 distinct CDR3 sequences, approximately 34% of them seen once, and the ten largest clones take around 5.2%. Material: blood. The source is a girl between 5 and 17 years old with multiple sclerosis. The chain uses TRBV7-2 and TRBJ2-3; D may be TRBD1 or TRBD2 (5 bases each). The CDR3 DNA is TGTGCCAGCAGCCCCAGTGGGGGAATGGGCACAGATACGCAGTATTTT. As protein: CASSPSGGMGTDTQYF.